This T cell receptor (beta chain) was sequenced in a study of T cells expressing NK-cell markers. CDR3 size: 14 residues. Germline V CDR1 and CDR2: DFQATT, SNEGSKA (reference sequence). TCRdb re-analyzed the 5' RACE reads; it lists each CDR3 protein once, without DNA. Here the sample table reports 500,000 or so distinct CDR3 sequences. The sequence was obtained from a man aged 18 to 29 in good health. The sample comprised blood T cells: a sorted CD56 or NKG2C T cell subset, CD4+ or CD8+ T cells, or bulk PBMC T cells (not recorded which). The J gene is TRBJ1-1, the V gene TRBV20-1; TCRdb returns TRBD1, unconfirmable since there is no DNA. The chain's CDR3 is CSVLVPGMITEAFF.